The 30 T cell receptor beta chains below come from one sample, sequenced in a study of technical replicates of blood from a few donors. TCRdb's table, derived via immunoSEQ multiplex PCR, lists solely in-frame clones and lacks some. The repertoire holds about 62,000 clones, 85% to 90% seen once, with roughly 5% in the top ten. The sequencing sample was made of PBMCs. Receptor source: a human donor in good health. Some clones in this sample may be carry-over from other donors' samples.

The rearrangement uses TRBV15 and TRBJ1-1; D is possibly TRBD1 (6 bases). Germline assignment: CDR1 LNHNV and CDR2 YYDKDF (reference sequence). Trimming removed 4 bases from V and 0 bases from J, with 9 bases in between. This CDR3 spans 14 amino acids. In nucleotides, the CDR3 is TGTGCCACCAGCACAGGGGAACTGAACACTGAAGCTTTCTTT. As protein: CATSTGELNTEAFF.

This chain links TRBV4-2 with TRBJ1-3; 8 bases are shared with TRBD1. The V segment lost 4 bases and the J segment 4 bases; nucleotides outside the gene matches: 6. The CDR3 is 15 amino acids. The germline V gene has CDR1 LGHNA and CDR2 YNFKEQ. Written as DNA, the CDR3 is TGTGCCAGCAGCCCCGACAGGGGCGCAGGAAACACCATATATTTT. This gives the protein CASSPDRGAGNTIYF.

The chain uses TRBV5-6 and TRBJ2-2, with 11 bases that match TRBD2. The V segment lost 0 bases and the J segment 6 bases; nucleotides outside the gene matches: 1. Germline CDR1 reads SGHDT; CDR2 reads YYEEEE. The CDR3 is 15 residues long. In DNA, the CDR3 is TGTGCCAGCAGCTTGGTAGCGGGAGGGCCCGGGGAGCTGTTTTTT. Protein product: CASSLVAGGPGELFF.

The chain joins TRBV6-5 to TRBJ2-7; 7 bases are a match to TRBD2. Germline V gene lookup returns CDR1 MNHEY and CDR2 SVGAGI. The CDR3 length is 13 residues. Germline trimming cut 11 bases from V and 3 bases from J; bases unmatched to any gene: 10. CDR3 residues: CAHSQLANYEQYF. As DNA, the CDR3 is TGTGCCCACTCCCAACTAGCGAACTACGAGCAGTACTTC.

The chain is built from TRBV7-9 and TRBJ1-2; TRBD1 matches 12 bases. This CDR3 is built from 15 residues. V was clipped by 3 bases and J by 7 bases; unmatched bases: 6. Germline V gene sequence: CDR1 SEHNR, CDR2 FQNEAQ (reference sequence). The CDR3 protein is CASSFPGQGAIGYTF. The CDR3 DNA reads TGTGCCAGCAGCTTTCCGGGACAGGGGGCAATTGGCTACACCTTC.

This clone was observed a handful of times. J is TRBJ1-6 and V is TRBV10-3; D unresolved. The germline V gene encodes CDR1 ENHRY and CDR2 SYGVKD. V was cut by 0 bases and J by 15 bases, with 12 bases left in between. The CDR3 totals 13 residues. For the CDR3, the DNA is TGTGCCATCAGTGAGTCCAACGGAGTTTTCCTCCACTTT. Its protein is CAISESNGVFLHF.

This clone is a singleton in its sample. The chain couples TRBV27 to TRBJ1-1; 8 bases match TRBD1. J gave up 7 bases and V 0 bases, and 7 bases lay outside the gene matches. This CDR3 spans 15 amino acids. The V gene's germline CDR1 is MNHEY and CDR2 SMNVEV (reference sequence). Here the CDR3 DNA reads TGTGCCAGCAGTTTATCATCAGGGGGCGCAAATGAAGCTTTCTTT. It translates to CASSLSSGGANEAFF.

J is TRBJ2-1 and V is TRBV7-2, with 11 positions matching TRBD1. The CDR3 length is 14 residues. Germline trimming cut 5 bases from V and 8 bases from J; bases unmatched to any gene: 5. Per the germline V gene, CDR1 is SGHTA and CDR2 is FQGNSA. CDR3 DNA: TGTGCCAGCAGCGGGACAGGGGGTCAACATGAGCAGTTCTTC. This codes for CASSGTGGQHEQFF.

In its sample, this clone ranks as medium-sized. The rearrangement joins TRBV5-1 to TRBJ2-1; TRBD2 matches at 10 bases. Germline assignment: CDR1 SGHRS and CDR2 YFSETQ. V shed 4 bases, J shed 6 bases, and the junction held 4 bases outside the gene matches. This CDR3 region has 14 residues. CDR3 in amino acids: CASSRSGGFNEQFF. The DNA for the CDR3 is TGCGCCAGCAGCCGTAGCGGGGGGTTCAATGAGCAGTTCTTC.

This chain links TRBV6-5 with TRBJ2-3, with D perhaps matching TRBD2 (6 bases). Looked up from germline, CDR1 is MNHEY and CDR2 is SVGAGI. V dropped 10 bases and J dropped 2 bases, with 13 bases sitting between them. This CDR3 region has 13 residues. CDR3 sequence: CATRDSTTDTQYF. The CDR3, as DNA: TGTGCCACCCGGGACTCTACCACAGATACGCAGTATTTT.

The V call is TRBV5-6, the J call TRBJ1-1; perhaps TRBD1 as D (6 bases). Trimming removed 4 bases from V and 4 bases from J, with 14 bases in between. Germline V gives CDR1 SGHDT, CDR2 YYEEEE. The CDR3 is made up of 14 amino acids. The CDR3 loop is CASSLSGQTTEAFF. For the CDR3, the DNA is TGTGCCAGCAGCCTGAGCGGACAGACCACTGAAGCTTTCTTT.

The chain carries TRBV4-1 and TRBJ1-2, with TRBD1 identical over 8 bases. Unmatched junction bases numbered 10, after V lost 0 bases and J lost 4 bases. The CDR3 has 17 amino acids. The V gene's germline CDR1 is MGHRA and CDR2 YSYEKL. CDR3 protein: CASSQEFWTGFSYGYTF. The CDR3 DNA follows: TGCGCCAGCAGCCAAGAATTTTGGACAGGGTTTTCCTATGGCTACACCTTC.

This clone was picked up a small number of times. The chain is built from TRBV5-1 and TRBJ2-6; TRBD1 might be the D (6 bases). Germline loops: CDR1 SGHRS, CDR2 YFSETQ. The V and J ends lost 4 bases and 2 bases respectively, with 10 bases between them. The CDR3 is made up of 15 amino acids. CDR3 protein: CASSIQGTGANVLTF. DNA of the CDR3: TGCGCCAGCAGCATACAGGGAACTGGGGCCAACGTCCTGACTTTC.

The rearrangement links TRBV7-6 to TRBJ2-7; 14 positions agree with TRBD2. The CDR3 sequence is 17 residues long. V lost 5 bases and J lost 2; bases outside the gene matches: 8. Germline V gene lookup returns CDR1 SGHVS and CDR2 FNYEAQ. CDR3 loop: CASSPGTSGSWAYEQYF. The CDR3 DNA is TGTGCCAGCAGCCCAGGGACTAGCGGGAGTTGGGCCTACGAGCAGTACTTC.

CDR3 sequence: CASRLEESTYEQYF. CDR3 sequence (DNA): TGTGCAAGTCGCTTAGAAGAGTCTACCTACGAGCAGTACTTC. This chain links TRBV12-2 with TRBJ2-7; the DNA was not compared with TRBD2, the D call given in the table. TRBV12-2 is annotated as a pseudogene. This CDR3 has 14 amino acids.

The V call is TRBV16, the J call TRBJ1-3, with 7 bases matching TRBD1. From germline, CDR1 is KGHSY and CDR2 FQNENV. The CDR3 extends over 16 amino acids. V was clipped by 4 bases and J by 1 base; unmatched bases: 7. This CDR3 is CASSLTTGASGNTIYF. CDR3 DNA sequence: TGTGCCAGCAGCCTTACCACAGGGGCGTCTGGAAACACCATATATTTT.

This chain's CDR3 is CASSSKTGVAAFF. The CDR3 DNA reads as TGTGCCAGCAGCTCAAAGACAGGGGTGGCAGCTTTCTTT. The V call is TRBV11-2, the J call TRBJ1-1; TRBD1 matches at 8 bases. CDR1 and CDR2 from the germline V gene are SGHAT and FQNNGV. V was pared by 4 bases and J by 10 bases, with 8 bases of the junction left unmatched. This CDR3 has 13 amino acids.

This clone was seen just once. The chain carries TRBV6-6 and TRBJ2-1; 11 nucleotides line up with TRBD2. CDR1 MNHNY and CDR2 SVGAGI come from the germline V gene (reference sequence). This CDR3 is 15 amino acids long. The ends lost 5 bases at V and 2 bases at J; junction bases unmatched: 2. This chain's CDR3 is CASSQGLAAYNEQFF. CDR3 coding DNA: TGTGCCAGCAGTCAGGGACTAGCGGCCTACAATGAGCAGTTCTTC.

The chain combines TRBV4-2 with TRBJ2-5, with 7 bases matching TRBD2. The DNA matches TRBJ2-7 better at its end, which makes the J call doubtful. The CDR3 extends over 15 amino acids. Germline lookup yields CDR1 LGHNA and CDR2 YNFKEQ. The CDR3 region is CASSQEGGESYEQYF. The CDR3 region has the DNA TGTGCCAGCAGCCAAGAGGGGGGGGAGTCCTACGAGCAGTACTTC.

V is TRBV30 and J is TRBJ1-1, with a weak D call TRBD1 (5 bases). CDR1 is GTSNPN and CDR2 is SVGIG in the germline V gene (reference sequence). The CDR3 loop spans 17 amino acids. The ends were cut back, 2 bases at V and 3 bases at J, with 22 bases in the middle. The CDR3 DNA follows: TGTGCCTGGAGTCCCCCGAACGGGGGAGAGTGGGACACTGAAGCTTTCTTT. Translation: CAWSPPNGGEWDTEAFF.

The chain uses TRBV5-1 and TRBJ2-7; the D gene is possibly TRBD1 (7 bases). The CDR3 has 15 amino acids. CDR1 and CDR2 (germline): SGHRS, YFSETQ. V shed 3 bases and J shed 2 bases, with 15 bases lying between them. In DNA form, the CDR3 reads TGCGCCAGCAGCTGGAGGGACAGTGGAGCCTACGAGCAGTACTTC. It encodes CASSWRDSGAYEQYF.

The V call is TRBV11-2, the J call TRBJ2-5, with a possible D match to TRBD2 (5 bases). V gave up 4 bases and J gave up 13 bases, with 19 bases separating them. The length of the CDR3 is 13 residues. Germline CDR1 SGHAT, CDR2 FQNNGV. Here the CDR3 reads CASSSGEGRAGYF. CDR3 bases: TGTGCCAGCAGCTCCGGAGAAGGGCGGGCCGGGTACTTC.

V and J are TRBV9 and TRBJ1-2; weak D call: TRBD1 (5 bases). Germline V gene sequence: CDR1 SGDLS, CDR2 YYNGEE. This CDR3 is 14 amino acids long. V lost 0 bases and J lost 6, with 12 bases in between. The CDR3 sequence: CASSVVPGSDGYTF. In nucleotides, the CDR3 is TGTGCCAGCAGCGTAGTTCCAGGGTCGGATGGCTACACCTTC.

The V and J genes are TRBV11-2 and TRBJ2-2; no reliable D call. With 4 bases removed from V and 6 bases from J, the gap between germline ends came to 12 bases. In germline, CDR1 is SGHAT, CDR2 FQNNGV. The CDR3 sequence is 14 residues long. The CDR3 region is CASSSEMVAGELFF. The CDR3, as DNA: TGTGCCAGCAGCTCTGAAATGGTAGCCGGGGAGCTGTTTTTT.

The chain employs TRBV9 and TRBJ2-5, with 10 nucleotides matching TRBD1. The CDR3 totals 16 residues. Germline CDR1 SGDLS, CDR2 YYNGEE. The V gene end was trimmed by 4 bases and the J gene end by 1 base; junction bases not matched to a gene: 7. CDR3 in DNA: TGTGCCAGCAGCAACCGGGACAGGGGCCTCCAAGAGACCCAGTACTTC. Protein sequence: CASSNRDRGLQETQYF.

This chain uses TRBV11-2 with TRBJ2-7; 10 nucleotides agree with TRBD2. There are 14 residues in the CDR3. The V gene's germline CDR1 is SGHAT and CDR2 FQNNGV. The V gene end was trimmed by 6 bases and the J gene end by 4 bases; junction bases not matched to a gene: 6. The CDR3 DNA sequence: TGTGCCAGCAGTGCCGGACTAGCGGTTTACGAGCAGTACTTC. Protein: CASSAGLAVYEQYF.

J is TRBJ2-5 and V is TRBV4-3, with TRBD2 identical over 13 bases. With 2 bases clipped from V and 7 bases from J, the junction kept 10 bases outside the gene matches. Germline CDR1 LGHNA, CDR2 YSLEER. The CDR3 runs to 17 residues. The CDR3 here is CASSQQPTSGGAGTQYF. CDR3 DNA: TGCGCCAGCAGCCAACAACCAACTAGCGGGGGGGCGGGGACCCAGTACTTC.

J is TRBJ2-7 and V is TRBV20-1; a possible D gene is TRBD2 (6 bases). Trimming shortened V by 3 bases and J by 5 bases, and 8 bases separated the two germline ends. Per germline, CDR1 DFQATT and CDR2 SNEGSKA (reference sequence). The CDR3 length is 11 residues. The DNA for the CDR3 is TGCAGTGCTAGGGGGGGAAACGAGCAGTACTTC. This gives the protein CSARGGNEQYF.

The J gene is TRBJ2-1, the V gene TRBV6-5; TRBD1 matches at 9 bases. Germline CDR1 is MNHEY and CDR2 is SVGAGI. This CDR3 region has 14 residues. J lost 4 bases, V lost 6 bases, and 4 bases had no gene match. The CDR3 sequence: CASSPGTGYNEQFF. The CDR3 DNA follows: TGTGCCAGCAGCCCCGGGACAGGGTACAATGAGCAGTTCTTC.

V is TRBV5-1 and J is TRBJ1-1; D is unclear. Trimming shortened V by 4 bases and J by 7 bases, and 11 bases separated the two germline ends. Germline-derived CDR1 and CDR2 are SGHRS and YFSETQ. CDR3 length equals 12 residues. CDR3 in DNA: TGCGCCAGCAGCAATGGGCTAAATGAAGCTTTCTTT. It is translated as CASSNGLNEAFF.